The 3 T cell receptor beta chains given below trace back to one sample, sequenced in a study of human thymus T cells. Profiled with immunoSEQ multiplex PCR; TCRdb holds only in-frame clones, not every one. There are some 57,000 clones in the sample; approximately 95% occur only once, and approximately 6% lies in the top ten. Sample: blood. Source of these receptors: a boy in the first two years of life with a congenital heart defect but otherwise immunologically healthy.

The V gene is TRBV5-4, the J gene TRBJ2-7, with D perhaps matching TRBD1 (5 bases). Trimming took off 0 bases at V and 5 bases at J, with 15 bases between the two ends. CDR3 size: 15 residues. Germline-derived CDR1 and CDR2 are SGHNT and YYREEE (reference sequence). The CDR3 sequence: CASSLVGAPKNEQYF. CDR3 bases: TGTGCCAGCAGCTTGGTAGGGGCGCCCAAGAACGAGCAGTACTTC.

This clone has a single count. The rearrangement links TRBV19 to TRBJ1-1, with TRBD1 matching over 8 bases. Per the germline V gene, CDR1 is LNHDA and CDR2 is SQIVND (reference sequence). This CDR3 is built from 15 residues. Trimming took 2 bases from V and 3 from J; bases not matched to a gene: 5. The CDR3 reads CASSINQGADTEAFF. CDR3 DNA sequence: TGTGCCAGTAGTATAAATCAGGGGGCGGACACTGAAGCTTTCTTT.

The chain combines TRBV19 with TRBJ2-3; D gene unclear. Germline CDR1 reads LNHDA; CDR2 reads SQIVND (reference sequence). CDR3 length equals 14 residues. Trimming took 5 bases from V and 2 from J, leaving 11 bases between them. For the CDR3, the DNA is TGTGCCAGTAGTCGAGGACGGATCACAGATACGCAGTATTTT. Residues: CASSRGRITDTQYF.